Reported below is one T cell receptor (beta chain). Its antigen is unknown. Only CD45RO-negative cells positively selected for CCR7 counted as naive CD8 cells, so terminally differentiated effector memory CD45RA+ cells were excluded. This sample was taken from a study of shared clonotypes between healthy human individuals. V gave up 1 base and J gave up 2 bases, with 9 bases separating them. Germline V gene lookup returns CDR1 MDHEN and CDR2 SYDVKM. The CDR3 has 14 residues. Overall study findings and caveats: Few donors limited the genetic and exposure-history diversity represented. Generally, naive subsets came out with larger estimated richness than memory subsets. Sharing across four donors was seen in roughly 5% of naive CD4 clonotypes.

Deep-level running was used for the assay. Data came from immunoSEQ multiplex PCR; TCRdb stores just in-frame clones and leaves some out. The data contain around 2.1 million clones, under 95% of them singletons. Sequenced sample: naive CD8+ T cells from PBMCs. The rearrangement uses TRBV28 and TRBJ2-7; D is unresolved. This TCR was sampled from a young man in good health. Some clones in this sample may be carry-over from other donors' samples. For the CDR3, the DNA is TGTGCCAGCAGTTTATTTGGGGTAACCTACGAGCAGTACTTC. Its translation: CASSLFGVTYEQYF.